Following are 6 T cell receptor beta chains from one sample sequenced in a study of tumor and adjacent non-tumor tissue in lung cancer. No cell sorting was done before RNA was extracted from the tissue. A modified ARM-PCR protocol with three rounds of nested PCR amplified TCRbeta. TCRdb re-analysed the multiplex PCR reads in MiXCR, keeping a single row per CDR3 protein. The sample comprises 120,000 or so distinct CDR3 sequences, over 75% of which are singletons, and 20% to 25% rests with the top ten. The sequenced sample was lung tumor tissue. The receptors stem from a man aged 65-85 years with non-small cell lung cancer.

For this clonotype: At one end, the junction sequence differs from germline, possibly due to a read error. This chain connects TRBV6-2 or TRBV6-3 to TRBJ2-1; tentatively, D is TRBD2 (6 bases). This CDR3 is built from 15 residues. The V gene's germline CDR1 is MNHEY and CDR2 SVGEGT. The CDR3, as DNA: TGTCCCAGCAATCCGGGACTGGGCAATACCAATGAGCAGTTCTTC. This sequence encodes CPSNPGLGNTNEQFF.

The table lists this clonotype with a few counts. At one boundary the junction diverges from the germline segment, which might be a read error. CDR3 protein: CANSYLAGVSNEQFF. The CDR3 coding sequence is TGTGCCAACAGTTACCTAGCGGGAGTGAGCAATGAACAGTTCTTC. The rearrangement links TRBV6-5 to TRBJ2-1; 10 positions match TRBD2. Germline CDR1 reads MNHEY; CDR2 reads SVGAGI. CDR3 length: 15 amino acids.

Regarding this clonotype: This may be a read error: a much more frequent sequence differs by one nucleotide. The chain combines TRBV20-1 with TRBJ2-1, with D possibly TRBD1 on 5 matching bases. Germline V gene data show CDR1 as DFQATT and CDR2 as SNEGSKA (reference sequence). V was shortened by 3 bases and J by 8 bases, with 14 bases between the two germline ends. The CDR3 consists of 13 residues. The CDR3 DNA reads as TGCAGTGCTAGTCGAGTCCTAGGGGATGAGCAGTTCTTC. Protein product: CSASRVLGDEQFF.

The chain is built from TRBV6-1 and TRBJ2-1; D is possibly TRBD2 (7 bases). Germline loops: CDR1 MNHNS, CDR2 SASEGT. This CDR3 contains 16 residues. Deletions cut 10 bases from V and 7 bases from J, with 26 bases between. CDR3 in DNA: TGTGCCACCACCCTAAGGGGGGGTACCGGGTCTAATGAGCAGTTCTTC. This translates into CATTLRGGTGSNEQFF.

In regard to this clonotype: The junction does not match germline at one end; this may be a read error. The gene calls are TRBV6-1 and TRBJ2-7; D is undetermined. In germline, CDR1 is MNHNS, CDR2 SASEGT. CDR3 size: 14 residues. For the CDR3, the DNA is TGTACCAGCTTATCTCAGATGACGATCTACGAGCAGTACTTC. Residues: CTSLSQMTIYEQYF.

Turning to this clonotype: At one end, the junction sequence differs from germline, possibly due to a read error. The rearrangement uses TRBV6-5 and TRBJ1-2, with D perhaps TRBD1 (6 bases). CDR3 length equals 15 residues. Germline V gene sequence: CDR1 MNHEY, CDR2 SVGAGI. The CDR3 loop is CASSHRRGRGYGHTF. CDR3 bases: TGTGCCAGCAGCCACCGTAGGGGGAGGGGCTATGGCCACACCTTC.